This T cell receptor (beta chain) stems from a study of shared clonotypes between healthy human individuals. Naive CD8 populations comprised CD45RO-negative cells positively selected for CCR7, excluding terminally differentiated effector memory CD45RA+ cells. Only in-frame clones appear in the TCRdb table, and some are missing; sequencing was by immunoSEQ multiplex PCR. The sample lists about 580,000 clones, roughly 98% occurring once. Sequenced sample: naive CD8+ T cells sorted from blood. The origin of this receptor is a man aged 25 to 40 in good health.

CDR3 nucleotides: TGTGCCAGCAGCCACCGGACAGGGCAGTCCACAGATACGCAGTATTTT. It specifies CASSHRTGQSTDTQYF. The chain employs TRBV7-9 and TRBJ2-3; 8 bases agree with TRBD1. Per the germline V gene, CDR1 is SEHNR and CDR2 is FQNEAQ (reference sequence). The CDR3 length is 16 residues. V shed 5 bases, J shed 2 bases, and the junction held 9 bases outside the gene matches.